This entry features one TCR beta chain sequence. This sample also contains other DNA sequences that code for the same CDR3. Sequencing used immunoSEQ multiplex PCR; TCRdb keeps in-frame clones, though not all of them. The sample holds about 650,000 clones, over 95% seen once. The V end lost 5 bases, the J end lost 4 bases, and 15 bases lay between the germline ends. There are 14 residues in the CDR3. Germline V gene sequence: CDR1 SEHNR, CDR2 FQNEAQ (reference sequence). Naive CD8 isolation took CD45RO-negative cells positively selected for CCR7 and excluded terminally differentiated effector memory CD45RA+ cells. This sample was taken from a study of shared clonotypes between healthy human individuals.

The chain combines TRBV7-9 with TRBJ2-7, with a weak D call TRBD2 (5 bases). The receptor was derived from a woman between 25 and 40 years old in good health. The sequencing input was naive CD8+ T cells sorted from blood. The CDR3 sequence: CASSPPDREYEQYF. As DNA, the CDR3 is TGTGCCAGCAGCCCGCCCGATAGGGAGTACGAGCAGTACTTC.